This T cell receptor beta chain derives from a study of cytotoxic CD8 clonotypes in ibrutinib-treated CLL. Study results and caveats: Among the clonotypes, public ones were uncommon and contracted or held stable on treatment. Clonality measured at baseline exceeded age-matched healthy donors, tracking circulating CD8+ T-cell counts.

The ends lost 4 bases at V and 0 bases at J; junction bases unmatched: 21. This CDR3 spans 21 amino acids. The V gene's germline CDR1 is SGHRS and CDR2 YFSETQ. Generated by immunoSEQ multiplex PCR, the TCRdb table keeps only in-frame clones and is missing some. The profile covers hundreds of thousands of clones, with 67% appearing a single time and 6% to 6.5% taken by the ten largest. To note about this clone: The antigen is not known.

The source was PBMCs, collected after 36 months of ibrutinib treatment. This receptor was identified in a human donor with chronic lymphocytic leukemia. The genes are TRBV5-1 and TRBJ2-1, with 8 positions matching TRBD2. The CDR3 coding sequence is TGCGCCAGCAGCGTACCACCCCTGGGAGCGGGGGTCCTTGACTCCTACAATGAGCAGTTCTTC. Amino acids: CASSVPPLGAGVLDSYNEQFF.